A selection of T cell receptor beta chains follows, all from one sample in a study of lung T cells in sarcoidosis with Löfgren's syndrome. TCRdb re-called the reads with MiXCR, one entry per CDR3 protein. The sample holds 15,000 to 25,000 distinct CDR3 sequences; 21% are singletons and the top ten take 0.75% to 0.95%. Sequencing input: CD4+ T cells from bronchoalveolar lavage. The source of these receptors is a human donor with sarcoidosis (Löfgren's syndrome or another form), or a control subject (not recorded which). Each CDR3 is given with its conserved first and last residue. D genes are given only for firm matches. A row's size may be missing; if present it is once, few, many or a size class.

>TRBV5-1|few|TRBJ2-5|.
CASSFSPQETQYF
TGCGCCAGCAGCTTTTCGCCTCAAGAGACCCAGTACTTC
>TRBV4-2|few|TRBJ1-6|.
CASSHGTGMGANSPLHF
TGTGCCAGCAGCCATGGGACGGGGATGGGGGCTAATTCACCCCTCCACTTT
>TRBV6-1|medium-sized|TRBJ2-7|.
CASSPPGSNDEQYF
TGTGCCAGCAGCCCCCCGGGCAGTAACGACGAGCAGTACTTC
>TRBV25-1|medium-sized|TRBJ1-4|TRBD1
CASSEGQGRTNEKLFF
TGTGCCAGCAGTGAAGGACAGGGAAGGACTAATGAAAAACTGTTTTTT
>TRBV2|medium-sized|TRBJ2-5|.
CASSVQETQYF
TGTGCCAGCTCGGTTCAAGAGACCCAGTACTTC
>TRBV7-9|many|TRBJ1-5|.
CASSREKKPQHF
TGTGCCAGCAGCCGAGAGAAGAAGCCCCAGCATTTT
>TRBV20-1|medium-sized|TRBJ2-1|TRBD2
CSAREDTGGNNEQFF
TGCAGTGCTAGAGAGGACACGGGAGGGAACAATGAGCAGTTCTTC
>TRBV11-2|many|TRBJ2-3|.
CASSFSADTQYF
TGTGCCAGCAGCTTTTCGGCAGATACGCAGTATTTT
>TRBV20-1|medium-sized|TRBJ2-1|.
CSARLIAKSYNEQFF
TGCAGTGCCCGGTTAATAGCGAAATCCTACAATGAGCAGTTCTTC
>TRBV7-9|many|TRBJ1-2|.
CASSPRAREDGYTF
TGTGCCAGCAGCCCCCGGGCCAGGGAGGATGGCTACACCTTC
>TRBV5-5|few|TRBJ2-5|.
CASSLPGLDTQYF
TGTGCCAGCAGCTTGCCAGGGTTGGATACCCAGTACTTC
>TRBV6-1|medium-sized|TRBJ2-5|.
CASSRTAQETQYF
TGTGCCAGCAGTAGAACTGCACAAGAGACCCAGTACTTC
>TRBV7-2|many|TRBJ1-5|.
CASSPNLGDTNQPQHF
TGTGCCAGCAGCCCAAACCTTGGGGACACCAATCAGCCCCAGCATTTT
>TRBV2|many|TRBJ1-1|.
CASSEPSRNTEAFF
TGTGCCAGCAGTGAGCCTAGCCGGAACACTGAAGCTTTCTTT
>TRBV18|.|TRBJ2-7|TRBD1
CASSPSSGQGPGGLDF
TGTGCCAGCTCACCGTCCTCGGGACAGGGGCCGGGAGGATTGGACTTC
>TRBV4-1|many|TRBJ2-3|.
CASSQGPGADTQYF
TGCGCCAGCAGCCAAGGTCCGGGGGCGGATACGCAGTATTTT
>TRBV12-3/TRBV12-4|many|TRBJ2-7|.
CASTPGTPAYEQYF
TGTGCCAGCACTCCTGGGACTCCCGCCTACGAGCAGTACTTC
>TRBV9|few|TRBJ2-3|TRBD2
CASTRTSGAIDTQYF
TGTGCCAGCACCAGAACTAGCGGGGCTATAGATACGCAGTATTTT
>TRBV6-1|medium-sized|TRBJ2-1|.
CASSLYDWEFF
TGTGCCAGCAGCCTTTATGACTGGGAGTTCTTC
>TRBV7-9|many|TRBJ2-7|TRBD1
CASSSGQVYEQYF
TGTGCCAGCAGTTCTGGACAGGTCTACGAGCAGTACTTC
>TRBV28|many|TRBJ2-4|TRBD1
CASSSFRDRGPNIQYF
TGTGCCAGCAGTTCTTTCCGTGACAGGGGCCCAAACATTCAGTACTTC
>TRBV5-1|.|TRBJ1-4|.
CASSLMRNEKLFF
TGCGCCAGCAGCTTGATGCGGAATGAAAAACTGTTTTTT
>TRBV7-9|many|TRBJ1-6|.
CASSLGTNNSPLHF
TGTGCCAGCAGCTTAGGCACAAATAATTCACCCCTCCACTTT
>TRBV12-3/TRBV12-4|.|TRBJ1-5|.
CASTSGTSSGQPQHF
TGTGCCAGCACCTCCGGGACAAGTTCAGGTCAGCCCCAGCATTTT
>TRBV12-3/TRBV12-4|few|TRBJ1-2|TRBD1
CASSFQGARGYTF
TGTGCCAGCAGTTTCCAGGGGGCGCGAGGCTACACCTTC
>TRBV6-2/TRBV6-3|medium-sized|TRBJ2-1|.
CASSPREPKTYNEQFF
TGTGCCAGCAGTCCCAGAGAGCCGAAAACCTACAATGAGCAGTTCTTC
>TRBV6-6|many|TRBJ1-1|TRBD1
CASSYSPGQGNTEAFF
TGTGCCAGCAGTTACTCGCCCGGACAGGGGAACACTGAAGCTTTCTTT
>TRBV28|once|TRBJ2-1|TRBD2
CASGLAGGFNEQFF
TGTGCCAGCGGGCTAGCGGGAGGCTTCAATGAGCAGTTCTTC
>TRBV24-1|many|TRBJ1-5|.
CATSGTSNQPQHF
TGTGCCACCAGTGGCACTAGCAATCAGCCCCAGCATTTT
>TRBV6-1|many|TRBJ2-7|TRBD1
CASRQGFRSSYEQYF
TGTGCCAGCCGACAGGGGTTTCGGTCCTCCTACGAGCAGTACTTC
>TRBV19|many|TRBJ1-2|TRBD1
CASSIRGPDYTF
TGTGCCAGTAGTATCAGGGGGCCGGACTACACCTTC
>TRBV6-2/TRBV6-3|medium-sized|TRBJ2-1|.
CASSPTIVNEQFF
TGTGCCAGCAGCCCGACTATCGTCAATGAGCAGTTCTTC
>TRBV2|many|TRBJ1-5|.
CASTPNRASNQPQHF
TGTGCCAGCACACCTAACAGGGCCAGCAATCAGCCCCAGCATTTT
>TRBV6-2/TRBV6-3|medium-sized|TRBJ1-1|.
CASSYPENTEAFF
TGTGCCAGCAGTTATCCAGAGAACACTGAAGCTTTCTTT
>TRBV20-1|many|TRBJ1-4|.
CSATTAATNEKLFF
TGCAGTGCTACTACAGCGGCAACTAATGAAAAACTGTTTTTT
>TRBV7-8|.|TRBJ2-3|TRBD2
CASSEKGTSSYTDTQYF
TGTGCCAGCAGCGAAAAGGGGACTAGCTCATACACAGATACGCAGTATTTT
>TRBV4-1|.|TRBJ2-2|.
CASSQDRLNTGELFF
TGCGCCAGCAGCCAAGACCGATTGAACACCGGGGAGCTGTTTTTT
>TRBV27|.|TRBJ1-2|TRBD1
CATSDPRTGMNGYTF
TGTGCCACCAGTGATCCTAGGACAGGGATGAACGGCTACACCTTC
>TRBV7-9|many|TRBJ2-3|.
CASSPSLATQYF
TGTGCCAGCAGCCCCAGTTTAGCCACGCAGTATTTT
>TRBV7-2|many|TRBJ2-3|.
CASSSAGREFTDTQYF
TGTGCCAGCAGCTCCGCCGGGCGGGAATTCACAGATACGCAGTATTTT
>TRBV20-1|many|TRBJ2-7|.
CSVPYLEMGYEQYF
TGCAGTGTTCCGTACCTAGAGATGGGCTACGAGCAGTACTTC
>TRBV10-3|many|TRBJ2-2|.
CAISEPTGTPGGELFF
TGTGCCATCAGTGAGCCTACCGGGACTCCAGGCGGGGAGCTGTTTTTT
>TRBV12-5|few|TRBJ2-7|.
CASGFNSGEQYF
TGTGCTAGTGGTTTTAATTCTGGAGAGCAGTACTTC
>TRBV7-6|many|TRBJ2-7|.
CASSLGSALESYEQYF
TGTGCCAGCAGCTTAGGTTCTGCACTAGAAAGCTACGAGCAGTACTTC
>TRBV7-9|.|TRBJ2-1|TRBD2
CASSPLRAGTSLNEQFF
TGTGCCAGCAGCCCTCTAAGGGCCGGGACTAGCCTGAATGAGCAGTTCTTC
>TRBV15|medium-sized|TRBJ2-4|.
CATSPWGTANIQYF
TGTGCCACCAGCCCCTGGGGAACTGCAAACATTCAGTACTTC
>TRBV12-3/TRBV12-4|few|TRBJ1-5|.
CASTLSNQPQHF
TGTGCCAGCACCCTGAGCAATCAGCCCCAGCATTTT
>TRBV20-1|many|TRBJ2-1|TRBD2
CSARDPGGPNEQFF
TGCAGTGCTAGAGATCCGGGAGGGCCTAATGAGCAGTTCTTC
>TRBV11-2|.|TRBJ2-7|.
CASSLDDGGSEQYF
TGTGCCAGCAGCTTAGACGACGGGGGCAGCGAGCAGTACTTC
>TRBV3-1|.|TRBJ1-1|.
CASSTSLREGSEAFF
TGTGCCAGCAGCACAAGTCTCAGGGAAGGGTCTGAAGCTTTCTTT
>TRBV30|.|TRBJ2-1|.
CAWSVSSGPLNEQFF
TGTGCCTGGAGTGTATCCAGCGGACCTTTAAATGAGCAGTTCTTC
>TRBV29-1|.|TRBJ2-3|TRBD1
CSIRQGLWADTQYF
TGCAGCATCAGACAGGGCCTTTGGGCAGATACGCAGTATTTT
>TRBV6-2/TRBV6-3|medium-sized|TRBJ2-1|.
CASSRTVYNEQFF
TGTGCCAGCAGTAGGACAGTTTACAATGAGCAGTTCTTC
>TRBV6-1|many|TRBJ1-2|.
CASLTKGRNNYGYTF
TGTGCCAGCCTAACTAAAGGGCGTAACAACTATGGCTACACCTTC
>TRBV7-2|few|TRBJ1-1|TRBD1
CASILNTGGWTEAFF
TGTGCCAGCATCTTGAACACAGGGGGGTGGACTGAAGCTTTCTTT
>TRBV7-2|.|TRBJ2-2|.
CASSLWSGELFF
TGTGCCAGCAGCTTATGGTCCGGGGAGCTGTTTTTT
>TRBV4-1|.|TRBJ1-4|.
CASSIPFTLGDEKLFF
TGCGCCAGCAGCATACCCTTTACCCTTGGGGACGAAAAACTGTTTTTT
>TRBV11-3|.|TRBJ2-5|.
CASSFNYRETQYF
TGTGCCAGCAGCTTCAACTATCGCGAGACCCAGTACTTC
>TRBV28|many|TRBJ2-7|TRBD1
CASSTAIPTGRYEQYF
TGTGCCAGCAGTACCGCTATACCGACAGGGCGGTACGAGCAGTACTTC